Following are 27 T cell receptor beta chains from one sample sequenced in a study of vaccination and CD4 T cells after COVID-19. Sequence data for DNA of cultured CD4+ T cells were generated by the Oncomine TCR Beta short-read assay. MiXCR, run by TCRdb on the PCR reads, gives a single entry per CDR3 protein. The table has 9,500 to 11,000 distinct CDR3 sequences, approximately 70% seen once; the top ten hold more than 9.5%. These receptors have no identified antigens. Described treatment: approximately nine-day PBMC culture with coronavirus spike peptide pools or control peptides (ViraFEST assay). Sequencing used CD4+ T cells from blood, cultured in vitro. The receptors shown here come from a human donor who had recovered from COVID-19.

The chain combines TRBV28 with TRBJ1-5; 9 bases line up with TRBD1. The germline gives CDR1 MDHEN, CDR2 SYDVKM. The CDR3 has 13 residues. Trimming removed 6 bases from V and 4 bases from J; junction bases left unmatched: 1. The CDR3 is CASRTGGNQPQHF. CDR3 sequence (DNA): TGTGCCAGCAGGACAGGGGGAAATCAGCCCCAGCATTTT.

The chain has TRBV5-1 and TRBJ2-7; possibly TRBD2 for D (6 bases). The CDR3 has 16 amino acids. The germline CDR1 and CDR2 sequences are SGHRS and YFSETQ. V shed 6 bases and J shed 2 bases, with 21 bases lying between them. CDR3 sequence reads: CASKLWGGVRAYEQYF. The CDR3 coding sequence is TGCGCCAGCAAACTGTGGGGCGGGGTCCGTGCCTACGAGCAGTACTTC.

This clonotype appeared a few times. The CDR3 sequence: CASSLGVGLNSPLHF. The DNA of the CDR3 is TGTGCCAGCAGCTTAGGTGTGGGACTCAATTCACCCCTCCACTTT. The V call is TRBV7-2, the J call TRBJ1-6; D may be TRBD1 (5 bases). Germline V CDR1 and CDR2: SGHTA, FQGNSA. The CDR3 spans 15 residues. Deletions cut 1 base from V and 7 bases from J, with 11 bases between.

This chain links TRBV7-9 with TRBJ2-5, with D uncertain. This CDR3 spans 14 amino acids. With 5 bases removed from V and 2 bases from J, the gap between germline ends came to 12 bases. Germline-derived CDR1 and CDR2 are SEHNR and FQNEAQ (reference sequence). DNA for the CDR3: TGTGCCAGCAGCAGATCGATGCGGCAAGAGACCCAGTACTTC. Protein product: CASSRSMRQETQYF.

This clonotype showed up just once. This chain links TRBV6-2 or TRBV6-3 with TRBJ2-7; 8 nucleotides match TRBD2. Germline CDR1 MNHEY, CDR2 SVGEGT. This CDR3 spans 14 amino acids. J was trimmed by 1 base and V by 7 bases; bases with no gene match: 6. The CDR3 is CASTRTSWSYEQYF. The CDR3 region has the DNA TGTGCCAGCACCCGGACTAGCTGGTCCTACGAGCAGTACTTC.

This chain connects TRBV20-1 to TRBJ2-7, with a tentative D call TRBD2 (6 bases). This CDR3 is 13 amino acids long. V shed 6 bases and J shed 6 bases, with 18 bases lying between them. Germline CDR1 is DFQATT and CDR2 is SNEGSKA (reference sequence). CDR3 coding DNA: TGCAGTGCCCCCTCGGGAGCAGGTGGCGAGCAGTACTTC. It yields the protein CSAPSGAGGEQYF.

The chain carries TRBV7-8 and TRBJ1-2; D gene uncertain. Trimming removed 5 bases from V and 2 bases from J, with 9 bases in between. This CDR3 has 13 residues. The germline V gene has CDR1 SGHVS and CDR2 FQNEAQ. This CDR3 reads CASSITENYGYTF. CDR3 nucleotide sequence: TGTGCCAGCAGCATTACAGAGAACTATGGCTACACCTTC.

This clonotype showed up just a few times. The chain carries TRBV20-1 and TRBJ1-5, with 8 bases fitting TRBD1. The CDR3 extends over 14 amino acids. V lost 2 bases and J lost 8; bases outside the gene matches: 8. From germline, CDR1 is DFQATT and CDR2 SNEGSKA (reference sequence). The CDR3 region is CSARIGPGGEPQHF. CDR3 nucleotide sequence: TGCAGTGCTAGAATAGGGCCAGGGGGCGAGCCCCAGCATTTT.

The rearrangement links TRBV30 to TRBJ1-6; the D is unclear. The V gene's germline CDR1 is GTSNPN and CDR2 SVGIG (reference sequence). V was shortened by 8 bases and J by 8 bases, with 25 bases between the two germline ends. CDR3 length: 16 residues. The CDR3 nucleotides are TGTGCCCTTAAACATCTAAGGCCCCCTGGAGATTCACCCCTCCACTTT. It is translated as CALKHLRPPGDSPLHF. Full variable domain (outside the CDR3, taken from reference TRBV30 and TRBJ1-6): SQTIHQWPATLVQPVGSPLSLECTVEGTSNPNLYWYRQAAGRGLQLLFYSVGIGQISSEVPQNLSASRPQDRQFILSSKKLLLSDSGFYLCALKHLRPPGDSPLHFGNGTRLTVT.

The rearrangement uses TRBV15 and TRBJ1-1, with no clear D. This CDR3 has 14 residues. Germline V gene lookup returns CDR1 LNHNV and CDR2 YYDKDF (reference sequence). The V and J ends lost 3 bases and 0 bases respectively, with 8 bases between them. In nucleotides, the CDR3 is TGTGCCACCAGCAGTTATCAGGTGAACACTGAAGCTTTCTTT. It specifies CATSSYQVNTEAFF.

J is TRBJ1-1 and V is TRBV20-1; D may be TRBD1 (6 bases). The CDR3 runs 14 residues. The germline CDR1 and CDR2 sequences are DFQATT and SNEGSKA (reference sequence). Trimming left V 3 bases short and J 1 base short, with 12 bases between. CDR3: CSARPGAWNTEAFF. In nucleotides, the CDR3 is TGCAGTGCTAGGCCAGGGGCTTGGAACACTGAAGCTTTCTTT.

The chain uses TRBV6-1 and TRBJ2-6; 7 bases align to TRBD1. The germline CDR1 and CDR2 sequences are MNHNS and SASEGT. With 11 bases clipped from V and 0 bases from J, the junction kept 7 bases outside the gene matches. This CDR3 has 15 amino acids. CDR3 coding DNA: TGTGCCGCCCGGACAGGCAGCTCTGGGGCCAACGTCCTGACTTTC. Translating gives CAARTGSSGANVLTF.

In DNA, the CDR3 is TGCAGTGCTAGCGACAGGGGTACACGCTATGGCTACACCTTC. As protein: CSASDRGTRYGYTF. The chain recombines TRBV20-1 with TRBJ1-2, with 8 bases lining up with TRBD1. The CDR3 runs to 14 residues. Germline trimming cut 3 bases from V and 4 bases from J; bases unmatched to any gene: 7. Germline V gene data show CDR1 as DFQATT and CDR2 as SNEGSKA (reference sequence).

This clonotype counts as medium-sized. Here the CDR3 reads CATSDPRRGASNQPQHF. The CDR3 region has the DNA TGTGCCACCAGTGATCCCAGACGGGGGGCCAGCAATCAGCCCCAGCATTTT. This chain links TRBV24-1 with TRBJ1-5; D is perhaps TRBD1 (6 bases). This CDR3 has 17 residues. Germline V gene data show CDR1 as KGHDR and CDR2 as SFDVKD. The V gene lost 3 bases and the J gene lost 1 base, with 15 bases spanning the gap.

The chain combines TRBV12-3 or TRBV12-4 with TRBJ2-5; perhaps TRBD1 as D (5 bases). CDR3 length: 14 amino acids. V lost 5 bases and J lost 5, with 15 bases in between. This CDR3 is CASSLQVVGETQYF. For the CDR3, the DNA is TGTGCCAGCAGTCTACAGGTGGTAGGGGAGACCCAGTACTTC.

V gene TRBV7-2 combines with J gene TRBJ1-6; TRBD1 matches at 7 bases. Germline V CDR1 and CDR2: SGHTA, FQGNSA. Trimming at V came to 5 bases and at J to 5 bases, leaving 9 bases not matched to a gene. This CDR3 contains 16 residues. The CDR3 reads CASSAEPTGNNSPLHF. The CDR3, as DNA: TGTGCCAGCAGCGCAGAACCGACAGGGAATAATTCACCCCTCCACTTT. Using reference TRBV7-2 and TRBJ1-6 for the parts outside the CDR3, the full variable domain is GAGVSQSPSNKVTEKGKDVELRCDPISGHTALYWYRQSLGQGLEFLIYFQGNSAPDKSGLPSDRFSAERTGGSVSTLTIQRTQQEDSAVYLCASSAEPTGNNSPLHFGNGTRLTVT.

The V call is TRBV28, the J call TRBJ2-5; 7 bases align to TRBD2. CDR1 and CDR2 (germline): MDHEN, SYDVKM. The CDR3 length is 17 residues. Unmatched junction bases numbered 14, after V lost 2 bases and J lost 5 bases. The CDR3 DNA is TGTGCCAGCAGTTTAGGGTTGCGGGCGGGAGCTAGGGAGACCCAGTACTTC. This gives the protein CASSLGLRAGARETQYF.

The CDR3 coding sequence is TGTGCCAGCAGCTTAGTTGGGGTACAGGGAGCCTACGAGCAGTACTTC. Amino acid sequence: CASSLVGVQGAYEQYF. The chain recombines TRBV7-9 with TRBJ2-7, with D maybe TRBD1 (6 bases). The CDR3 consists of 16 residues. Between the trimmed V and J ends, which lost 1 base and 2 bases, there was a span of 15 bases. CDR1 SEHNR and CDR2 FQNEAQ come from the germline V gene (reference sequence).

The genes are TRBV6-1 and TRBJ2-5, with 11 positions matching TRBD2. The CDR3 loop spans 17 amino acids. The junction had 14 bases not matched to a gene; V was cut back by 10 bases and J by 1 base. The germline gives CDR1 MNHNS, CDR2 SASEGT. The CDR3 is CATAREATSGTQETQYF. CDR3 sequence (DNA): TGTGCCACCGCCCGGGAGGCGACTAGCGGGACCCAAGAGACCCAGTACTTC.

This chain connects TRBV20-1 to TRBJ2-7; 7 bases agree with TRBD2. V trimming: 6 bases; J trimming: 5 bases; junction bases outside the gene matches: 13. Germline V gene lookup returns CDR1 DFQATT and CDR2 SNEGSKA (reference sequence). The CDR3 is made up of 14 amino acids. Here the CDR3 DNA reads TGCAGTGCCCCCAAAGTCGGGAGGTGGGACGAGCAGTACTTC. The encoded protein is CSAPKVGRWDEQYF.

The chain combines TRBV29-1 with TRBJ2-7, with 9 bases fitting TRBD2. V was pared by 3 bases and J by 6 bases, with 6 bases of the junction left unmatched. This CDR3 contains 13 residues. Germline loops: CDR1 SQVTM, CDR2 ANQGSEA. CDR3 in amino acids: CSVEVAGESEQYF. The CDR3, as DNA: TGCAGCGTTGAGGTAGCGGGAGAGAGCGAGCAGTACTTC.

CDR3: CSARGVDRGRETQYF. The CDR3 region has the DNA TGCAGTGCTAGGGGTGTGGACAGGGGGCGGGAGACCCAGTACTTC. The V gene is TRBV20-1, the J gene TRBJ2-5; 11 bases align to TRBD1. This CDR3 is built from 15 residues. Germline CDR1 DFQATT, CDR2 SNEGSKA (reference sequence). After removal of 3 bases from V and 5 bases from J, the junction contained 8 bases not matched to a gene.

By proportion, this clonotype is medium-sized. CDR3 DNA sequence: TGTGCCAGCAGTGATCGGACTAGCGGGTTTACCTACGAGCAGTACTTC. Its translation: CASSDRTSGFTYEQYF. The chain recombines TRBV2 with TRBJ2-7; 11 bases match TRBD2. Germline V gene data show CDR1 as SNHLY and CDR2 as FYNNEI. The V segment lost 3 bases and the J segment 2 bases; nucleotides outside the gene matches: 6. The length of the CDR3 is 16 residues.

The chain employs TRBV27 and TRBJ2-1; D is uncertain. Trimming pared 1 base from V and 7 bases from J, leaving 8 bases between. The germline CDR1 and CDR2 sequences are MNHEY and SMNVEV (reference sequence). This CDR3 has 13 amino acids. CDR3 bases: TGTGCCAGCAGTTTATGGGGTAAGAATGAGCAGTTCTTC. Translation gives CASSLWGKNEQFF.

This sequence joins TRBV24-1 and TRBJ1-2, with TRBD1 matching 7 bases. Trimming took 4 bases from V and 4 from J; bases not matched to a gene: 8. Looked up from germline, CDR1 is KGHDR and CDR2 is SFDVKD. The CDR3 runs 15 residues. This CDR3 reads CATSDPTGSRYGYTF. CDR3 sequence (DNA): TGTGCCACCAGTGACCCGACAGGGTCTCGCTATGGCTACACCTTC.

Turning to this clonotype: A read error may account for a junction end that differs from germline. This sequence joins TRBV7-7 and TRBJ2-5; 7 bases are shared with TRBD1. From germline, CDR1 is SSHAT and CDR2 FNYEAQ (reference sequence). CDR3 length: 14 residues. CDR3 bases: TGTGCTAGCAACTCAGGGGGAACTGGGGAGACCCAGTACTTC. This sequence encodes CASNSGGTGETQYF.

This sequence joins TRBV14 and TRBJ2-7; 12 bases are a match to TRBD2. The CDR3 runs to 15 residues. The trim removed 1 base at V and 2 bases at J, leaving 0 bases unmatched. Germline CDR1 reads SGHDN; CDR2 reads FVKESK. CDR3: CASSQGLAGAYEQYF. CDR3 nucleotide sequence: TGTGCCAGCAGCCAAGGACTAGCGGGGGCCTACGAGCAGTACTTC.